This TCR beta chain originates from a study of CD8+CD57+ T cells in acquired aplastic anemia. Study details: Sorted CD4+ and CD8+ cells yielded around 3.3 ug of DNA on average. Study observations and caveats: Fewer than 30 CD8+ CDR3 sequences were shared between patients and controls.

The CDR3 is 13 amino acids. CDR1 SNHLY and CDR2 FYNNEI come from the germline V gene. The V end lost 4 bases, the J end lost 4 bases, and 8 bases lay between the germline ends. By flow cytometry, patients selected for sequencing had shown an expansion of CD8+CD57+ cells. The blood sampling took place in patients who had so far received no therapy. Investigators profiled TCR beta VDJ and CDR3 from genomic DNA template. TCRdb ran MiXCR on the reads and lists one entry per CDR3 protein. The sample has some 92,000 distinct CDR3 sequences, approximately 73% seen once. Details on this clonotype: No antigen is known for it.

The genes are TRBV2 and TRBJ1-5; D is perhaps TRBD1 (6 bases). The sample consisted of sorted CD4+, CD8+, or CD8+CD57+ T cells (not recorded which) from PBMCs. The TCR was taken from a human donor with aplastic anemia. CDR3 region: CASSGTENQPQHF. The DNA of the CDR3 is TGTGCCAGCAGTGGGACAGAGAATCAGCCCCAGCATTTT. Full variable domain (outside the CDR3, taken from reference TRBV2 and TRBJ1-5): EPEVTQTPSHQVTQMGQEVILRCVPISNHLYFYWYRQILGQKVEFLVSFYNNEISEKSEIFDDQFSVERPDGSNFTLKIRSTKLEDSAMYFCASSGTENQPQHFGDGTRLSIL.